The source of this T cell receptor beta chain is a study of shared clonotypes between healthy human individuals. Notes on the study in general: In the sorted subsets, rarefaction showed sequencing was incomplete despite large depth. Naive subsets tended to show greater estimated richness than memory subsets.

Here immunoSEQ multiplex PCR was the method, and the copy in TCRdb shows in-frame clones only, minus some. The sample has a few hundred thousand clones, approximately 65% seen once. This clone was recorded a few times. Its antigen is unknown. The source material was memory CD4+ T cells sorted from blood. The subset here: CD45RA-negative fraction. The clonotype comes from a man younger than 40 in good health.

The CDR3 is CASSQDLAGRYNEQFF. Written as DNA, the CDR3 is TGTGCCAGCAGCCAAGATTTAGCGGGGCGGTACAATGAGCAGTTCTTC. The J gene is TRBJ2-1, the V gene TRBV4-2; 8 bases fit TRBD2. The V and J ends lost 0 bases and 4 bases, in that order; junction bases with no gene match: 5. The length of the CDR3 is 16 residues. Germline lookup yields CDR1 LGHNA and CDR2 YNFKEQ.